The rows below give T cell receptor beta chains drawn from one sample of a study of PD-L1 blockade in urothelial cancer. Sequenced by immunoSEQ multiplex PCR; TCRdb stores in-frame clones only, minus some. This repertoire shows about 100,000 clones, approximately 85% found once; its top ten account for 2% to 3%. This material consisted of PBMCs, taken around atezolizumab (anti-PD-L1) treatment. Receptor source: a man aged 45-60 years with urothelial cancer. CDR3s include the opening cysteine and the closing phenylalanine or tryptophan. A D gene is named only where the DNA matches it firmly. The size field is filled for only some rows; it gives once, few, many or a size class.

v_gene	abundance	d_gene	j_gene	CDR3nt	CDR3aa
TRBV28	NA	NA	TRBJ1-4	TGTGCCAGCTTGTCGGAACGGACAGCCCATGAAAAACTGTTTTTT	CASLSERTAHEKLFF
TRBV28	NA	TRBD2	TRBJ2-3	TGTGCCAGCAGTAAAAATAGCGGGGGGTTGGGCACGCAGTATTTT	CASSKNSGGLGTQYF
TRBV5-5	NA	TRBD1	TRBJ2-5	TGTGCCAGCAGCGCACATCCCGGGACAGTAAAAGAGACCCAGTACTTC	CASSAHPGTVKETQYF
TRBV29-1	NA	NA	TRBJ2-2	TGCAGCGTCGTCGAGGAACAGGCGAACACCGGGGAGCTGTTTTTT	CSVVEEQANTGELFF
TRBV5-4	NA	TRBD1	TRBJ2-5	TGTGCCAGCAGGGCAGGGGGATTTGAGGAGACCCAGTACTTC	CASRAGGFEETQYF
TRBV19	NA	NA	TRBJ2-7	TGTGCCAGTAGTCCCAGGGGTATCGGCGAGCAGTACTTC	CASSPRGIGEQYF
TRBV18	NA	TRBD1	TRBJ1-1	TGTGCCAGCGGAGGACAGGGTCGGATGGACACTGAAGCTTTCTTT	CASGGQGRMDTEAFF
TRBV5-4	once	TRBD1	TRBJ1-2	TGTGCCAGCAGCTCCGGGACAGGGGCCAGTGGCTACACCTTC	CASSSGTGASGYTF
TRBV20-1	NA	NA	TRBJ2-1	TGCAGTGCTTTAAACAATGAGCAGTTCTTC	CSALNNEQFF
TRBV29-1	NA	NA	TRBJ1-3	TGCAGCGCTCTAACAGGGCCTGGGGGAAACACCATATATTTT	CSALTGPGGNTIYF
TRBV27	NA	TRBD1	TRBJ2-2	TGTGCCAGCAGTCCGAGACAGGGACGTGCGGAGCTGTTTTTT	CASSPRQGRAELFF
TRBV9	once	TRBD2	TRBJ2-1	TGTGCCAGCAGCCCCCGGACTAGCGGCTCTGGATCCCTCAATGAGCAGTTCTTC	CASSPRTSGSGSLNEQFF
TRBV28	once	NA	TRBJ2-7	TGTGCCAGCAGTCCTGGGACACCCGGCTACGAGCAGTACTTC	CASSPGTPGYEQYF
TRBV27	NA	TRBD1	TRBJ2-7	TGTGCCAGCAGTCCTAGGGACAGGGGTTCCTACGAGCAGTACTTC	CASSPRDRGSYEQYF
TRBV4-1	NA	TRBD1	TRBJ1-5	TGCGCCAGCAGCCAAGAACAGGGGACCTCCGTTAGCAATCAGCCCCAGCATTTT	CASSQEQGTSVSNQPQHF
TRBV19	NA	TRBD2	TRBJ2-1	TGTGCCAGTAGTATAGCCCGGCTAGCGGAATTGAGCTCCTACAATGAGCAGTTCTTC	CASSIARLAELSSYNEQFF
TRBV4-1	once	TRBD1	TRBJ1-2	TGCGCCAGCAGCCAAGGACAGGGCGTTAACTATGGCTACACCTTC	CASSQGQGVNYGYTF
TRBV15	NA	TRBD1	TRBJ1-1	TGTGCCACCAGCAGAGATTGGGACAGGGCAACTGAAGCTTTCTTT	CATSRDWDRATEAFF
TRBV30	NA	TRBD1	TRBJ1-5	TGTGCCTGGGCGACAGGGGACAATCAGCCCCAGCATTTT	CAWATGDNQPQHF
TRBV5-1	NA	TRBD1	TRBJ2-2	TGCGCCAGCAGCTTCACTGCGGCAGGGGGTCATTTGGCCGGGGAGCTGTTTTTT	CASSFTAAGGHLAGELFF
TRBV6-5	NA	TRBD1	TRBJ1-4	TGTGCCAGCAGCCCCCGGGACAGCAATGAAAAACTGTTTTTT	CASSPRDSNEKLFF
TRBV28	NA	NA	TRBJ2-1	TGTGCCAGCAGTTTTTCCCTGGAGCAAATATATCGCAATGAGCAGTTCTTC	CASSFSLEQIYRNEQFF
TRBV7-9	NA	NA	TRBJ2-7	TGTGCCAGCAGCTTATTAGGGGGGGGTAAGCGGAGCATCTACGAGCAGTACTTC	CASSLLGGGKRSIYEQYF
TRBV5-4	NA	TRBD1	TRBJ2-1	TGTGCCAGCAGCTTCCCCGGGACAGTGAAAATAAATGAGCAGTTCTTC	CASSFPGTVKINEQFF
TRBV5-1	NA	NA	TRBJ2-7	TGCGCCAGCAGCTTGGGACTAGTGGTAAAGGACGAGCAGTACTTC	CASSLGLVVKDEQYF
TRBV5-5	NA	NA	TRBJ2-2	TGTGCCAGCAGCCCCAACTCTTACACCGGGGAGCTGTTTTTT	CASSPNSYTGELFF
TRBV19	NA	NA	TRBJ2-5	TGTGCCAGTAGCAGGGGACGGGAAGAGACCCAGTACTTC	CASSRGREETQYF
TRBV6-1	NA	NA	TRBJ1-6	TGTGCCAGCAGACAAGGTGGACTCTATAATTCACCCCTCCACTTT	CASRQGGLYNSPLHF
TRBV7-8	few	NA	TRBJ2-4	TGTGCCAGCAGCTTAGCGCACAGCATTCAGTACTTC	CASSLAHSIQYF
TRBV6-5	NA	NA	TRBJ2-5	TGTGCCAGCAGTTTGACAGGTGGCCAAGAGACCCAGTACTTC	CASSLTGGQETQYF
TRBV12-5	NA	NA	TRBJ2-7	TGTGCTAGTGGTTTGGTTAGGGGCGAAGAGCCCGAGCAGTACTTC	CASGLVRGEEPEQYF
TRBV11-2	NA	TRBD2	TRBJ2-1	TGTGCCAGCAGACCCCCCCCTAGCGGTCCCTACAATGAGCAGTTCTTC	CASRPPPSGPYNEQFF
TRBV30	few	NA	TRBJ1-5	TGTGCCTGGAGTTTACAGGACAATCAGCCCCAGCATTTT	CAWSLQDNQPQHF
TRBV6-1	once	TRBD1	TRBJ1-2	TGTGCCAGCAGTGAAGGGACAGGGTTTGGCTACACCTTC	CASSEGTGFGYTF
TRBV6-1	NA	TRBD1	TRBJ1-2	TGTGCCAGCAGGGCCGGGACAGGGGTCTATGGCTACACCTTC	CASRAGTGVYGYTF
TRBV28	NA	NA	TRBJ1-1	TGTGCCAGCAGTTTATTACGCGAGGCGTGGAACACTGAAGCTTTCTTT	CASSLLREAWNTEAFF
TRBV14	NA	NA	TRBJ2-3	TGTGCCAGCAGCCAGCTTTTAGCGCCTACAGATACGCAGTATTTT	CASSQLLAPTDTQYF
TRBV6-1	NA	TRBD1	TRBJ2-4	TGTGCCAGCACTGACAGATACGGACAGGCTCAGTACTTC	CASTDRYGQAQYF
TRBV19	NA	TRBD1	TRBJ1-2	TGTGCCAGTAACCGCGCGGACAGGGCTTCTGGCTACACCTTC	CASNRADRASGYTF
TRBV6-1	NA	NA	TRBJ2-3	TGTGCCAGCAGTGTCTCGGGACACCCGACAGATACGCAGTATTTT	CASSVSGHPTDTQYF
TRBV6-4	NA	NA	TRBJ2-2	TGTGCCAGCAGTGACTCACCCGGGACCGGGGAGCTGTTTTTT	CASSDSPGTGELFF
TRBV7-8	NA	NA	TRBJ2-5	TGTGCCAGCAGCTTGGGCTGGGCTGGCGAGACCCAGTACTTC	CASSLGWAGETQYF
TRBV4-1	NA	TRBD2	TRBJ2-4	TGCGCCAGCAGCCCCGGTAGGGCTCTAGCGGTTGTCGACAAAAACATTCAGTACTTC	CASSPGRALAVVDKNIQYF
TRBV5-1	NA	NA	TRBJ2-7	TGCGCCAGCAACAGGAGGGACGAGCAGTACTTC	CASNRRDEQYF